This TCR beta chain was identified in a study of regulatory T cells in long-lasting Graves disease. Overall study results and limits: The small sample size may have reduced accuracy. Newly diagnosed disease favored TRBV20-1 and TRBJ2-1 over persistent disease.

This clonotype was found many times. Its antigen is still unknown. Germline-derived CDR1 and CDR2 are SQVTM and ANQGSEA. This CDR3 is 14 amino acids long. Losses at the gene ends were 6 bases for V and 0 bases for J; bases not matched to a gene: 4. Investigators prepared the TCR beta libraries by applying iRepertoire HTBI primers and Arm-PCR of CDR3 regions. TCRdb reprocessed the multiplex PCR reads with MiXCR, giving one entry per CDR3 protein. The table has roughly 510,000 distinct CDR3 sequences, about 16% seen once; the top ten hold around 13%. Time point defined: newly diagnosed GD, antithyroid drugs for less than 3 months. PBMCs were the source of the RNA used for TCR sequencing. A further study also used this sample, focusing on T cells in Graves' hyperthyroidism and ophthalmopathy. That report notes: Aged 18 to 65, the patients had hyperthyroidism that was newly diagnosed and had lasted under 2 months.

This receptor was obtained from a man aged 18-30 years with Graves disease. Sequencing was performed on peripheral blood mononuclear cells (PBMCs), taken at new diagnosis, from a patient treated with antithyroid drugs. The chain has TRBV29-1 and TRBJ2-3, with 9 bases lining up with TRBD2. CDR3 bases: TGCAGCGTGCTGACTAGCGGAAGCACAGATACGCAGTATTTT. It codes for CSVLTSGSTDTQYF.